This TCR beta chain was obtained from a study of blood T cell repertoires in COVID-19. As for the study in general: Researchers got acute and convalescent COVID-19 samples from the United States, Italy and Spain. Nucleic acid was either cDNA or gDNA, and it came from T cells, B-cell-depleted T cells, or PBMCs.

The V and J ends lost 4 bases and 4 bases respectively, with 17 bases between them. The germline CDR1 and CDR2 sequences are KGHSY and FQNENV. The CDR3 is 15 amino acids. Original processing methods: By means of reference gene primer amplification, nucleated cell counts were estimated. TCRdb keeps only in-frame clones here, not all; method: immunoSEQ multiplex PCR. V, J and clone size are taken as reported in that table, and D and trimming were inferred from the DNA itself. The sample records under 250,000 clones, roughly 86% being singletons. The source material was peripheral blood. The chain carries TRBV16 and TRBJ2-7, with D maybe TRBD2 (7 bases). The source of this sequence is a woman in her sixties or seventies with active or convalescent COVID-19. The CDR3 region has the DNA TGTGCCAGCAGCCTTAACAGAGGGGGACTATACGAGCAGTACTTC. This gives the protein CASSLNRGGLYEQYF.